The 8 T cell receptor beta chains below were found in one sample sequenced in a study of cytomegalovirus exposure and HLA in healthy donors. The primer mix had 60 Vbeta and 13 Jbeta primers. The data were produced by immunoSEQ multiplex PCR, yet TCRdb's version contains in-frame clones alone and is incomplete. Of about 130,000 clones listed, 80% are singletons. Material: PBMCs. Receptor source: a woman aged 40 to 49 in good health and CMV-seronegative.

The count of this clone is one. The genes are TRBV18 and TRBJ1-4, with a tentative D call TRBD1 (5 bases). The CDR3 runs to 15 residues. Trimming shortened V by 6 bases and J by 6 bases, and 17 bases separated the two germline ends. Per the germline V gene, CDR1 is KGHSH and CDR2 is LQKENI. Here the CDR3 DNA reads TGTGCCAGCTCTCTCAGACCGGCGGGGGATGAAAAACTGTTTTTT. It is translated as CASSLRPAGDEKLFF.

The rearrangement uses TRBV29-1 and TRBJ2-3, with 11 positions matching TRBD2. This CDR3 contains 13 residues. Germline CDR1 is SQVTM and CDR2 is ANQGSEA. Trimming cost V 4 bases and J 6 bases; bases outside gene matches: 3. CDR3 loop: CSVVAGGGDTQYF. The CDR3 DNA reads as TGCAGCGTTGTAGCGGGAGGGGGGGATACGCAGTATTTT.

This chain uses TRBV19 with TRBJ1-5, with 7 bases lining up with TRBD1. Germline V gives CDR1 LNHDA, CDR2 SQIVND (reference sequence). There are 13 residues in the CDR3. Trimming at V came to 6 bases and at J to 3 bases, leaving 2 bases not matched to a gene. CDR3 sequence reads: CASSDRVNQPQHF. As DNA, the CDR3 is TGTGCCAGTAGCGACAGGGTCAATCAGCCCCAGCATTTT.

The chain employs TRBV18 and TRBJ1-5; tentative D call: TRBD1 (6 bases). V was clipped by 1 base and J by 11 bases, with 15 bases between them. CDR1 is KGHSH, CDR2 LQKENI, per germline. This CDR3 is built from 14 residues. Written as DNA, the CDR3 is TGTGCCAGCTCACCACGGGGGCAGGGCGAAACCCAGCATTTT. This codes for CASSPRGQGETQHF.

The gene calls are TRBV5-4 and TRBJ2-7; a weak D match, TRBD2 (5 bases). Trimming cost V 2 bases and J 7 bases, with 16 bases left between them. The V gene's germline CDR1 is SGHNT and CDR2 YYREEE (reference sequence). The CDR3 has 14 amino acids. The CDR3 sequence is CASSLPGSRREQYF. The CDR3 nucleotides are TGTGCCAGCAGCTTACCGGGGAGTCGACGAGAGCAGTACTTC.

The chain combines TRBV5-6 with TRBJ1-2; D may be TRBD1 (5 bases). The germline V gene encodes CDR1 SGHDT and CDR2 YYEEEE. This CDR3 spans 16 amino acids. V was cut by 6 bases and J by 8 bases, with 26 bases left in between. The CDR3 DNA sequence: TGTGCCAGCAACAACCCAAAGCGAGACAGTCTGGGAGGCTACACCTTC. Translated: CASNNPKRDSLGGYTF.

This sequence joins TRBV5-1 and TRBJ2-3; 8 nucleotides line up with TRBD2. V dropped 4 bases and J dropped 6; count of bases not matched to a gene: 7. The CDR3 is 14 amino acids. Germline values: CDR1 SGHRS, CDR2 YFSETQ. CDR3 region: CASSPGGGSDTQYF. CDR3 sequence (DNA): TGCGCCAGCAGCCCGGGAGGGGGTTCGGATACGCAGTATTTT.

This chain links TRBV2 with TRBJ1-5; D ambiguous. The germline V gene has CDR1 SNHLY and CDR2 FYNNEI. The CDR3 contains 14 residues. V was cut by 3 bases and J by 2 bases, with 8 bases left in between. The CDR3 protein is CASSDRRGNQPQHF. CDR3 bases: TGTGCCAGCAGTGACCGGCGGGGCAATCAGCCCCAGCATTTT.